The 10 T cell receptor beta chains listed next were all sequenced from one sample in a study of cytomegalovirus exposure and HLA in healthy donors. PCR primers comprised 60 Vbeta and 13 Jbeta primers. Assay used: immunoSEQ multiplex PCR; TCRdb lists only in-frame clones, some missing. The table shows roughly 120,000 clones, with 75% to 85% occurring only once. The source material was PBMCs. Source of these receptors: a man between 18 and 29 years old in good health and CMV-seronegative.

This clone has only a few counts. The CDR3 loop is CASIIAGATNEKLFF. The CDR3 DNA reads TGTGCCAGCATCATAGCAGGGGCAACTAATGAAAAACTGTTTTTT. The V gene is TRBV5-6, the J gene TRBJ1-4; D possibly corresponds to TRBD1 (6 bases). The germline V gene has CDR1 SGHDT and CDR2 YYEEEE. The length of the CDR3 is 15 residues. V was shortened by 6 bases and J by 0 bases, with 12 bases between the two germline ends.

The chain carries TRBV7-8 and TRBJ2-1, with D possibly TRBD1 on 6 matching bases. The CDR3 is 11 residues long. The germline V gene has CDR1 SGHVS and CDR2 FQNEAQ. The germline V and J ends were trimmed by 5 bases and 9 bases, with 8 bases remaining between them. The CDR3 region is CASSPRGEQFF. CDR3 in DNA: TGTGCCAGCAGCCCCAGGGGTGAGCAGTTCTTC.

This sequence joins TRBV27 and TRBJ2-1; D is undetermined. The ends were cut back, 6 bases at V and 0 bases at J, with 12 bases in the middle. The germline gives CDR1 MNHEY, CDR2 SMNVEV (reference sequence). The CDR3 has 15 amino acids. The CDR3: CASRDGDFSYNEQFF. In DNA form, the CDR3 reads TGTGCCAGCAGAGATGGCGACTTCTCCTACAATGAGCAGTTCTTC.

This clone has more than one count but fewer than ten. This chain connects TRBV29-1 to TRBJ1-2, with TRBD1 matching over 9 bases. Germline V gene sequence: CDR1 SQVTM, CDR2 ANQGSEA. The junction had 8 bases not matched to a gene; V was cut back by 8 bases and J by 4 bases. This CDR3 is built from 13 residues. In nucleotides, the CDR3 is TGCAGCACCACAGGGGGCGTGGGCTATGGCTACACCTTC. It is translated as CSTTGGVGYGYTF.

The chain uses TRBV6-5 and TRBJ2-1; possibly TRBD2 for D (5 bases). Trimming removed 2 bases from V and 3 bases from J, with 11 bases in between. The CDR3 has 15 residues. Germline lookup yields CDR1 MNHEY and CDR2 SVGAGI. The CDR3: CASSYQDLGYNEQFF. Here the CDR3 DNA reads TGTGCCAGCAGTTACCAGGACTTGGGCTACAATGAGCAGTTCTTC.

The CDR3 region has the DNA TGTGCCAGCTCACCAGGAGAACTATGGGGAGCTGAAGCTTTCTTT. This gives the protein CASSPGELWGAEAFF. The chain couples TRBV18 to TRBJ1-1; D remains ambiguous. Germline lookup yields CDR1 KGHSH and CDR2 LQKENI. Trimming stripped 2 bases from V and 6 bases from J, with 16 bases between. This CDR3 is built from 15 residues.

CDR3 nucleotide sequence: TGTGCCAGCAGTATCGTTATAGCGGGTCTCAATGAGCAGTTCTTC. Its translation is CASSIVIAGLNEQFF. The rearrangement links TRBV13 to TRBJ2-1; 7 bases align to TRBD2. The CDR3 is 15 amino acids. J lost 6 bases, V lost 6 bases, and 11 bases had no gene match. CDR1 is PRHDT, CDR2 FYEKMQ, per germline (reference sequence).

The chain employs TRBV6-6 and TRBJ2-7; no clear D. The germline V and J ends were trimmed by 2 bases and 3 bases, with 11 bases remaining between them. Germline V gene data show CDR1 as MNHNY and CDR2 as SVGAGI (reference sequence). The CDR3 length is 14 residues. CDR3 coding DNA: TGTGCCAGCAGTTACCTTCGGGTCGGCTACGAGCAGTACTTC. Translation gives CASSYLRVGYEQYF.

With respect to this clone: In the same sample, other DNA sequences code for this CDR3. The V and J genes are TRBV18 and TRBJ1-1; D remains ambiguous. The V end was cut by 1 base, the J end by 5 bases, with 8 bases between. From germline, CDR1 is KGHSH and CDR2 LQKENI. The CDR3 totals 13 residues. The CDR3 loop is CASSPLEGTEAFF. CDR3 nucleotide sequence: TGTGCCAGCTCACCACTTGAGGGAACTGAAGCTTTCTTT.

This chain links TRBV5-1 with TRBJ2-7; tentative D call: TRBD2 (6 bases). The V gene lost 2 bases and the J gene lost 3 bases, with 12 bases spanning the gap. The CDR3 runs 14 residues. Germline CDR1 SGHRS, CDR2 YFSETQ. CDR3 coding DNA: TGCGCCAGCAGCTTAGGGTTGGGAGGCTACGAGCAGTACTTC. As protein: CASSLGLGGYEQYF.